Sequencing of this T cell receptor (beta chain) was carried out in a study of cytomegalovirus exposure and HLA in healthy donors. Study results and caveats: A later analysis reported that several of the most significant clusters appeared to be linked to common viral pathogens, among them Epstein-Barr virus. Earlier analysis yielded a pattern in which most TCR beta V segments were productive about 90% or about 30% of the time.

Germline assignment: CDR1 ENHRY and CDR2 SYGVKD. This CDR3 region has 16 residues. V trimming: 0 bases; J trimming: 3 bases; junction bases outside the gene matches: 6. Remarks on this clone: Its target is unknown.

Those who donated were healthy bone marrow donors. The PCR made use of 60 Vbeta and 13 Jbeta primers. Clones were sequenced by immunoSEQ multiplex PCR, and TCRdb holds only the in-frame ones, with some missing. The repertoire has some 200,000 clones, around nine tenths of them found once; the top ten carry around 1%. The gene calls are TRBV10-3 and TRBJ2-7, with 9 bases lining up with TRBD1. This receptor was taken from a woman aged 18-30 years in good health and CMV-seronegative. Sequences were obtained from PBMCs. CDR3: CAISESHRGLVYEQYF. CDR3 DNA sequence: TGTGCCATCAGTGAGTCACACAGGGGGCTCGTCTACGAGCAGTACTTC.